These T cell receptor beta chains were read from a single sample in a study of T-cell memory formation after mild COVID-19. In TCRdb, the 5' RACE reads were re-called with MiXCR into one record per CDR3 protein. The sample includes 560,000 or so distinct CDR3 sequences, 17% seen only once; the top ten take roughly 7.8%. Sequenced sample: PBMCs or a T cell subset sorted from them (not recorded which). The receptor set was obtained from an adult woman who had mild COVID-19 (a few samples of this study predate the infection). Cell type and time point are not known. CDR3s include the opening cysteine and the closing phenylalanine or tryptophan. Fields, in order: J gene, V gene, clone size, D gene, CDR3 DNA, CDR3 protein. D genes are given only for firm matches. Size is omitted from some rows. Given values are once, few, many or a class for expanded clones.

>TRBJ2-3|TRBV4-1|.|.
TGCGCCAGCAGCCAAGAATGGATCACAGATACGCAGTATTTT
CASSQEWITDTQYF
>TRBJ2-3|TRBV5-1|many|.
TGCGCCAGCAGTTCGGGCCGCACAGATACGCAGTATTTT
CASSSGRTDTQYF
>TRBJ1-6|TRBV20-1|.|TRBD1
TGCAGTGCTCAGACAGGGGGGTCCTATAATTCACCCCTCCACTTT
CSAQTGGSYNSPLHF
>TRBJ1-2|TRBV5-1|few|.
TGCGCCAGCAGCTCCCATCTCGATTTAGCTAACTATGGCTACACCTTC
CASSSHLDLANYGYTF
>TRBJ2-3|TRBV7-9|.|.
TGTGCCAGCATCCTGGGTCCTGGTACGCAGTATTTT
CASILGPGTQYF
>TRBJ1-2|TRBV6-5|few|.
TGTGCCAGCAGTTCCGAATATGGCTACACCTTC
CASSSEYGYTF
>TRBJ1-1|TRBV12-3/TRBV12-4|many|.
TGTGCCAGCAGTTTCGGGGGGACTGAAGCTTTCTTT
CASSFGGTEAFF
>TRBJ2-3|TRBV5-8|few|.
TGTGCCAGCACCTCCCTTGGGGGTACAGATACGCAGTATTTT
CASTSLGGTDTQYF
>TRBJ1-2|TRBV3-1|few|TRBD1
TGTGCCAGCAGCCAAGATCAAGGGACAGGGGGTAGGGGCTATGGCTACACCTTC
CASSQDQGTGGRGYGYTF
>TRBJ1-1|TRBV7-2|.|TRBD1
TGTGCCAGCAGCAGACAGGGGGGGAACACTGAAGCTTTCTTT
CASSRQGGNTEAFF
>TRBJ2-1|TRBV7-8|few|TRBD1
TGTGCCAGCAGCTACCCCAGACGTAGGGGGCCCTACAATGAGCAGTTCTTC
CASSYPRRRGPYNEQFF
>TRBJ2-1|TRBV5-6|.|TRBD2
TGTGCCAGCAGCTCGGCAGCGGGGGGCTGGTCCTACAATGAGCAGTTCTTC
CASSSAAGGWSYNEQFF
>TRBJ2-1|TRBV7-2|.|.
TGTGCCAGCAGCTTAGATCTCGACGCTTACAATGAGCAGTTCTTC
CASSLDLDAYNEQFF
>TRBJ2-7|TRBV6-5|few|TRBD1
TGTGCCAGCAGTTACTCGAACAGGGGGCGAAACGAGCAGTACTTC
CASSYSNRGRNEQYF
>TRBJ2-5|TRBV7-7|many|TRBD1
TGTGCCAGCAGCCCCGACAGGGTTGAGACCCAGTACTTC
CASSPDRVETQYF
>TRBJ2-7|TRBV12-3/TRBV12-4|few|.
TGTGCCAGCAGTTTGGGTCTTGACCGGTCCTACGAGCAGTACTTC
CASSLGLDRSYEQYF
>TRBJ1-2|TRBV7-9|few|.
TGTGCCAGCAGCTTATCGGTGGGGGGCGTCTATGGCTACACCTTC
CASSLSVGGVYGYTF
>TRBJ1-1|TRBV27|.|.
TGTGCCAGCAGCCCCAAGGGGGTGGGGACTGAAGCTTTCTTT
CASSPKGVGTEAFF
>TRBJ2-3|TRBV7-3|few|TRBD2
TGTGCCAGCAGCTTGAGCGGGACGGTCACAGATACGCAGTATTTT
CASSLSGTVTDTQYF
>TRBJ1-1|TRBV12-3/TRBV12-4|once|.
TGTGCCAGCACCGCGACAGGAACCTGGGGAATGAACACTGAAGCTTTCTTT
CASTATGTWGMNTEAFF
>TRBJ1-5|TRBV7-9|.|TRBD1
TGTGCCAGCAGCGCAACCCGGGACAGGCATCTCAATCAGCCCCAGCATTTT
CASSATRDRHLNQPQHF
>TRBJ2-5|TRBV24-1|.|.
TGTGCCACCAGTGATCGGGGGGCTGGGACCCAGTACTTC
CATSDRGAGTQYF
>TRBJ2-3|TRBV4-1|few|.
TGCGCCAGCAGCCAAGATAGGGGTGGGGCCGCTAGCACAGATACGCAGTATTTT
CASSQDRGGAASTDTQYF
>TRBJ2-5|TRBV24-1|.|TRBD2
TGTGCCACCAGCTCTAGCGGGAGCGGGGAGACCCAGTACTTC
CATSSSGSGETQYF
>TRBJ2-3|TRBV15|few|TRBD2
TGTGCCACCAGCAGGAGACTAGCAGGAGATACGCAGTATTTT
CATSRRLAGDTQYF
>TRBJ2-4|TRBV24-1|few|.
TGTGCCACCAGCGATATAACGAACATTCAGTACTTC
CATSDITNIQYF
>TRBJ2-1|TRBV25-1|few|.
TGTGCCAGCAGCAGACAGGCCCCAAACAATGAGCAGTTCTTC
CASSRQAPNNEQFF
>TRBJ2-1|TRBV5-1|.|TRBD2
TGCGCCAGCAGCCCCGGTATAGCGGGGGGGAACAATGAGCAGTTCTTC
CASSPGIAGGNNEQFF
>TRBJ1-1|TRBV10-3|few|.
TGTGCCATCAGTGATTTCGGTAAGAACACTGAAGCTTTCTTT
CAISDFGKNTEAFF
>TRBJ2-3|TRBV12-3/TRBV12-4|many|.
TGTGCCAGCAGTTTCCCCGTCCCGGAGGCAAATACGCAGTATTTT
CASSFPVPEANTQYF
>TRBJ2-7|TRBV7-6|few|TRBD2
TGTGCCAGCAGCCCCCCGACTAGCGGTCCTGTCGAGCAGTACTTC
CASSPPTSGPVEQYF
>TRBJ2-5|TRBV7-9|many|TRBD1
TGTGCCAGCAGCTTAGGCGAGACAGGGGCAGCGAAGACCCAGTACTTC
CASSLGETGAAKTQYF
>TRBJ2-5|TRBV7-2|few|.
TGTGCCAGCAGCTTAGGTGGGAGGAGACAAGAGACCCAGTACTTC
CASSLGGRRQETQYF
>TRBJ2-2|TRBV7-6|.|.
TGTGCCAGCGGTCCGATAAACACCGGGGAGCTGTTTTTT
CASGPINTGELFF
>TRBJ2-7|TRBV20-1|.|TRBD2
TGCAGTGCTAGTACTAGCGGGATACCGCCCGAGCAGTACTTC
CSASTSGIPPEQYF
>TRBJ2-7|TRBV9|few|.
TGTGCCAGCAGCTCACAGGGAGAGGGGTACGAGCAGTACTTC
CASSSQGEGYEQYF
>TRBJ2-7|TRBV3-1|.|.
TGTGCCAGCAGCCAGGGTACGTTCTCCTACGAGCAGTACTTC
CASSQGTFSYEQYF
>TRBJ2-2|TRBV7-9|.|.
TGTGCCAGCAGCACTTACTCTGGGCCAACGAACACCGGGGAGCTGTTTTTT
CASSTYSGPTNTGELFF
>TRBJ2-1|TRBV7-9|few|TRBD1
TGTGCCAGCAGCAGCCCGACAGGGGGCTCCTACAATGAGCAGTTCTTC
CASSSPTGGSYNEQFF
>TRBJ2-7|TRBV11-3|few|.
TGTGCCAGCAGCTCCCACTTGTTAAACTACGAGCAGTACTTC
CASSSHLLNYEQYF
>TRBJ2-3|TRBV12-3/TRBV12-4|many|TRBD2
TGTGCCAGCAGTACGGGGACTAGCGGGGGGACTTATAGCACAGATACGCAGTATTTT
CASSTGTSGGTYSTDTQYF
>TRBJ2-7|TRBV11-2|.|.
TGTGCCAGCAGCTCAAAAAGGGACGGTCTAGGGGAGCAGTACTTC
CASSSKRDGLGEQYF
>TRBJ2-2|TRBV4-1|few|TRBD2
TGCGCCAGCAGCCAAGGGGGACTAGCGGGGACCGGGGAGCTGTTTTTT
CASSQGGLAGTGELFF
>TRBJ2-1|TRBV15|.|.
TGTGCCACCAGCAGACAGGGACAAGTATACAATGAGCAGTTCTTC
CATSRQGQVYNEQFF
>TRBJ1-5|TRBV7-2|.|.
TGTGCCAGCAGTGACGATGCCGGGACTTTCCCTCGGCCCCAGCATTTT
CASSDDAGTFPRPQHF
>TRBJ1-3|TRBV20-1|few|.
TGCAGTGCTAGGGGTGGAAACACCATATATTTT
CSARGGNTIYF
>TRBJ2-2|TRBV7-2|.|TRBD2
TGTGCCAGCAGCAAACGGACTAGCGGGGGAGCTATCTTCACCGGGGAGCTGTTTTTT
CASSKRTSGGAIFTGELFF
>TRBJ1-1|TRBV5-1|few|.
TGCGCCATAACAGGACAGAGGACTGAAGCTTTCTTT
CAITGQRTEAFF
>TRBJ1-1|TRBV20-1|once|.
TGCAGTCTAGGAGTACGGCCTGATGAAGCTTTCTTT
CSLGVRPDEAFF
>TRBJ2-5|TRBV7-3|.|.
TGTGCCAGCAGCACGACCCCCCAAGAGACCCAGTACTTC
CASSTTPQETQYF
>TRBJ2-3|TRBV5-1|.|TRBD1
TGCGCCAGCAGCTTGGGGGGACAGAGCACAGATACGCAGTATTTT
CASSLGGQSTDTQYF
>TRBJ2-5|TRBV25-1|few|.
TGTGCCAGCAGTAAACAGGGTGGCCAAGAGACCCAGTACTTC
CASSKQGGQETQYF
>TRBJ1-1|TRBV7-9|few|.
TGTGCCAGCAGCTTAGCCGGGACGTCGATGAACACTGAAGCTTTCTTT
CASSLAGTSMNTEAFF
>TRBJ2-2|TRBV6-5|.|TRBD1
TGTGCCAGCAGTTACAAGGGACAGGGAGCGGCCGGGGAGCTGTTTTTT
CASSYKGQGAAGELFF
>TRBJ2-7|TRBV6-2/TRBV6-3|.|.
TGTGCCAGCAGTTCTGGGTTAGCGGAGATATCCTACGAGCAGTACTTC
CASSSGLAEISYEQYF